This TCR beta chain was recorded in a study of Ad26.COV2.S vaccination and SARS-CoV-2 variants. About this clone itself: Its specificity is not known.

The treatment denotes: around 19 received Ad26.COV2.S at low or high dose, single or two shots; about 5 received placebo; per-sample allocation not given. Each sample was drawn 63 days after the first injection (of vaccine or placebo). Germline V lookup: CDR1 SQVTM, CDR2 ANQGSEA. The CDR3 contains 13 residues. The V and J ends lost 4 bases and 1 base respectively, with 10 bases between them. Profiling relied on immunoSEQ multiplex PCR, and the TCRdb table lists in-frame clones only, not all of them. The sample lists roughly 510,000 clones, roughly 89% occurring once. Study-wide results and caveats: Measurement of non-spike TCR breadth gave similar results in vaccine and placebo recipients. The authors reported substantial breadth in spike-specific CD8+ and CD4+ T cell responses after vaccination.

The receptor was derived from a person aged 18 to 59 who received the Ad26.COV2.S COVID-19 vaccine or a placebo. The sample consisted of peripheral blood, taken in a trial of Ad26.COV2.S vaccine versus placebo. The chain uses TRBV29-1 and TRBJ2-5, with D possibly being TRBD2 (6 bases). The CDR3 DNA reads as TGCAGCGTTGCGGGAGAGACCCAAGAGACCCAGTACTTC. Amino acids: CSVAGETQETQYF.